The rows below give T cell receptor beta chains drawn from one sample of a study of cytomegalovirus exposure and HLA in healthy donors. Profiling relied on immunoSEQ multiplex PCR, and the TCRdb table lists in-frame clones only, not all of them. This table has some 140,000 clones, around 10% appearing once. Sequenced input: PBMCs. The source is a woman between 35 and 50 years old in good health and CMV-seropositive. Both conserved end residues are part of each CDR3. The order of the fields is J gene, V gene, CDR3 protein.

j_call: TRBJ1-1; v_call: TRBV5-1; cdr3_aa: CASSFSQGAEAFF
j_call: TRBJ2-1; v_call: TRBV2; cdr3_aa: CASKETGAPTNEQFF
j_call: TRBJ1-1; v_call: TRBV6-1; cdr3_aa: CASNPGFSNTEAFF
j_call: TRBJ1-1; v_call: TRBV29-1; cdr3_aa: CSGGGGNTEAFF
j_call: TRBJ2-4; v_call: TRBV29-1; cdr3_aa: CSVFENIQYF
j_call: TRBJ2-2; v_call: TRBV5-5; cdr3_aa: CASSLMPQWSGELFF
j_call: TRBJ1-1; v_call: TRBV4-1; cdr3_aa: CASSHDTGGLNTEAFF
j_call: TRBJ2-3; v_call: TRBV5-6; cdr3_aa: CASSYGGDRGTDTQYF
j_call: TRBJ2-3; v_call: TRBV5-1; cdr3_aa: CASGNTGNDTDTQYF
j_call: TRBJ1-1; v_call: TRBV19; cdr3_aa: CASSIAGSGVNTEAFF
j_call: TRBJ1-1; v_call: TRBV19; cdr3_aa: CASSGTGGGTGAFF
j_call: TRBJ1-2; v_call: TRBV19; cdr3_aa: CASSRATDPNYGYTF
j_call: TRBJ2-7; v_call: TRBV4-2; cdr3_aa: CASSQVAGGNYEQYF
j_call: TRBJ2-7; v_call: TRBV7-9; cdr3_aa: CASSSGTGGFYEQYF
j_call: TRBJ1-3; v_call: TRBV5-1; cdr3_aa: CASSSGVSSGNTIYF
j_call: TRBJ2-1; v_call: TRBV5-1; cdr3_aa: CASSLEGTGAYNEQFF
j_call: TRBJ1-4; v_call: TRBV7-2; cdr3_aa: CASSPTGSTNEKLFF
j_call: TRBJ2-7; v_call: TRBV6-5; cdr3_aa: CASSYSGGPSYEQYF
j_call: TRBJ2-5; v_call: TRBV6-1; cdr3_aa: CASSEAVRVVTQYF
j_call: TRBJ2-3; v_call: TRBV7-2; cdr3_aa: CASSLGQPDTQYF
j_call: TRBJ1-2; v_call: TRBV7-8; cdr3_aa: CASSPDRNYGYTF
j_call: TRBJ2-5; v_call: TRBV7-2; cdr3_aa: CASTELAGGPFQETQYF
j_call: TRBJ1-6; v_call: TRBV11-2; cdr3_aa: CASSASVGVALHF
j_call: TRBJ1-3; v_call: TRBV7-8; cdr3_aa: CASTQRQGQFGNTIYF
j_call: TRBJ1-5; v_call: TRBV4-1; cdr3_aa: CASSQDWGEDQPQHF
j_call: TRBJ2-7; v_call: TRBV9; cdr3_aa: CASSVGGGGSYEQYF
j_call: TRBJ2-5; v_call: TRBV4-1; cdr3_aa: CASSQVSQTQETQYF
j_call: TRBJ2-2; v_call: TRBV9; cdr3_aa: CASSPLGWAGGHTGELFF
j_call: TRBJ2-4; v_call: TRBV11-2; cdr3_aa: CASSSRGNIQYF
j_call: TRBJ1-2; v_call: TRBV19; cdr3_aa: CASSIGGRGYGYTF
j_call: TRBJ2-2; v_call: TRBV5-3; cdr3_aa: CARSFGAPFKSDWTGELFF
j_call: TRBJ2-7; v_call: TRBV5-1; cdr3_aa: CASSLEGTGTHEQYF
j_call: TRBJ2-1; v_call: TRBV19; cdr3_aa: CASTRTDMGNEQFF
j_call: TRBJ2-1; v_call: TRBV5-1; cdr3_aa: CASSLTSSGGRFEQFF
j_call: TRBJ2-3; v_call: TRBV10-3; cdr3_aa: CAISENPGHQTTDTQYF
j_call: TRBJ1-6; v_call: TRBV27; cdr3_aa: CASRQADNSPLHF
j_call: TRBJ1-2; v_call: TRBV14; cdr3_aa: CASIVTDNYGYTF